A single sample is the source of the 8 T cell receptor beta chains below, sequenced in a study of control samples from healthy donors and cancer patients. Generated by immunoSEQ multiplex PCR, the TCRdb table keeps only in-frame clones and is missing some. The repertoire includes about 130,000 clones, approximately 89% of them detected once, and around 7.6% sits in the top ten. Sequencing was carried out using PBMCs. The receptors stem from a middle-aged man with head and neck cancer.

This clone was seen a few times. This rearrangement joins TRBV19 to TRBJ2-7; 9 bases match TRBD2. The germline gives CDR1 LNHDA, CDR2 SQIVND (reference sequence). J lost 0 bases, V lost 3 bases, and 12 bases had no gene match. The CDR3 has 18 residues. The CDR3 bases are TGTGCCAGTAGTATCCCGGGCCGAGCGGGAGGACTCTCCTACGAGCAGTACTTC. Its protein product is CASSIPGRAGGLSYEQYF.

This chain connects TRBV27 to TRBJ1-2; D call uncertain. V dropped 4 bases and J dropped 2 bases, with 11 bases sitting between them. The CDR3 sequence is 14 residues long. Per germline, CDR1 MNHEY and CDR2 SMNVEV (reference sequence). The CDR3 is CASSSPGVNYGYTF. For the CDR3, the DNA is TGTGCCAGCAGTTCCCCGGGAGTAAACTATGGCTACACCTTC.

This rearrangement joins TRBV24-1 to TRBJ2-5; D is uncertain. Trimming took 4 bases from V and 2 from J, leaving 13 bases between them. Germline CDR1 and CDR2: KGHDR and SFDVKD. This CDR3 is built from 15 residues. CDR3 DNA sequence: TGTGCCACCAGTGACCTTGTGGCAGCGCAAGAGACCCAGTACTTC. Translated: CATSDLVAAQETQYF.

V gene TRBV11-2 combines with J gene TRBJ1-6, with 7 bases identical to TRBD1. Germline V gene lookup returns CDR1 SGHAT and CDR2 FQNNGV. Trimming cost V 6 bases and J 4 bases; bases outside gene matches: 9. This CDR3 comprises 16 residues. The CDR3 DNA follows: TGTGCCAGCAGTCCGACAGGGAGTACTTATAATTCACCCCTCCACTTT. This codes for CASSPTGSTYNSPLHF.

The chain links TRBV5-4 to TRBJ2-5, with TRBD1 matching over 9 bases. Unmatched junction bases numbered 5, after V lost 4 bases and J lost 4 bases. Germline-derived CDR1 and CDR2 are SGHNT and YYREEE (reference sequence). The CDR3 contains 14 residues. The CDR3 reads CASSRGQGRETQYF. The CDR3, as DNA: TGTGCCAGCAGCCGTGGACAGGGGAGAGAGACCCAGTACTTC.

The genes are TRBV19 and TRBJ2-3; 11 positions agree with TRBD2. Trimming at V came to 3 bases and at J to 7 bases, leaving 12 bases not matched to a gene. CDR1 and CDR2 from the germline V gene are LNHDA and SQIVND (reference sequence). The length of the CDR3 is 17 residues. As DNA, the CDR3 is TGTGCCAGTAGTATCCGGCGGGGTAGCGGGGGGGTAAATACGCAGTATTTT. It yields the protein CASSIRRGSGGVNTQYF. The full variable domain, completed using reference TRBV19 and TRBJ2-3, is DGGITQSPKYLFRKEGQNVTLSCEQNLNHDAMYWYRQDPGQGLRLIYYSQIVNDFQKGDIAEGYSVSREKKESFPLTVTSAQKNPTAFYLCASSIRRGSGGVNTQYFGPGTRLTVL.

In this sample, this clone turned up once. This sequence joins TRBV28 and TRBJ1-1; D unresolved. CDR1 is MDHEN and CDR2 is SYDVKM in the germline V gene. V lost 5 bases, J lost 11 bases, and 18 bases lay in between. This CDR3 comprises 13 residues. The CDR3 sequence is CASSLGPHLGAFF. In nucleotides, the CDR3 is TGTGCCAGCAGTCTAGGGCCCCATCTGGGTGCTTTCTTT.

The chain carries TRBV29-1 and TRBJ1-1; the D is unclear. From germline, CDR1 is SQVTM and CDR2 ANQGSEA. V was shortened by 5 bases and J by 5 bases, with 12 bases between the two germline ends. The CDR3 has 12 residues. This chain's CDR3 is CSVRWGGTEAFF. The CDR3, as DNA: TGCAGCGTTCGGTGGGGAGGGACTGAAGCTTTCTTT.